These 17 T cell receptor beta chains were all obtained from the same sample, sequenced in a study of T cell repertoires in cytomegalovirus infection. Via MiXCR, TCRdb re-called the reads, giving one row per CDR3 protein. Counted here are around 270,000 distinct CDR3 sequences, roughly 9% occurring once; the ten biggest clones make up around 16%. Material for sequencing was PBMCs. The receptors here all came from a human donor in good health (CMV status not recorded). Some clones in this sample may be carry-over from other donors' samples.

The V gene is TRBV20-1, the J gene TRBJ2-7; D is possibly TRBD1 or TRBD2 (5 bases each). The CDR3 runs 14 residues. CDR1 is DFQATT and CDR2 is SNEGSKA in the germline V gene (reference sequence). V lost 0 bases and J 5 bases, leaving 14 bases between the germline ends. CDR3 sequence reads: CSARDPRGWDEQYF. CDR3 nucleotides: TGCAGTGCTAGAGATCCCCGGGGCTGGGACGAGCAGTACTTC.

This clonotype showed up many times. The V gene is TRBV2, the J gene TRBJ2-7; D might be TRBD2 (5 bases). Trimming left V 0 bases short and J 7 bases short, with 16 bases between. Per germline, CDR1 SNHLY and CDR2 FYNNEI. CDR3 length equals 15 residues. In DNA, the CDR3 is TGTGCCAGCAGTGAAGCCCGGGGTGAAAGGGAAGAGCAGTACTTC. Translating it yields CASSEARGEREEQYF.

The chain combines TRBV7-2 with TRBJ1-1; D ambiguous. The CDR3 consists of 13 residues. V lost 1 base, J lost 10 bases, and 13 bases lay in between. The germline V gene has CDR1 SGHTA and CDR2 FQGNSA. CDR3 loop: CASSLGPPLGAFF. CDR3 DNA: TGTGCCAGCAGCTTAGGGCCCCCACTCGGAGCTTTCTTT.

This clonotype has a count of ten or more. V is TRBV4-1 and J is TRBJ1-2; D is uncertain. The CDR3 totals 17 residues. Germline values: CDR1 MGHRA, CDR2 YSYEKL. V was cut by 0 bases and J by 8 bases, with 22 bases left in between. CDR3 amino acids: CASSQDIWNRRTSGYTF. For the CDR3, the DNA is TGCGCCAGCAGCCAAGATATTTGGAACCGCAGGACGTCCGGCTACACCTTC.

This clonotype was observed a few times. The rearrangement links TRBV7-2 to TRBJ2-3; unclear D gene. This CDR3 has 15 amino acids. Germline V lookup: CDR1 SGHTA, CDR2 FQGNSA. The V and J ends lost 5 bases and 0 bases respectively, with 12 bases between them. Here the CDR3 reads CASSPDLHSTDTQYF. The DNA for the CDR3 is TGTGCCAGCAGCCCGGACCTACATAGCACAGATACGCAGTATTTT. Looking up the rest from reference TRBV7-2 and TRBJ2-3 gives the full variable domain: GAGVSQSPSNKVTEKGKDVELRCDPISGHTALYWYRQSLGQGLEFLIYFQGNSAPDKSGLPSDRFSAERTGGSVSTLTIQRTQQEDSAVYLCASSPDLHSTDTQYFGPGTRLTVL.

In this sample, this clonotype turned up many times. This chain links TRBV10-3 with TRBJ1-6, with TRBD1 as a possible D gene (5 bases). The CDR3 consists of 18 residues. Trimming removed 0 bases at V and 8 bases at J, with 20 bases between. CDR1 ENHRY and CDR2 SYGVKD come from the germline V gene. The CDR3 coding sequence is TGTGCCATCAGTGAGTCAGACAGCGACCCAAGTGGGGATTCACCCCTCCACTTT. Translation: CAISESDSDPSGDSPLHF.

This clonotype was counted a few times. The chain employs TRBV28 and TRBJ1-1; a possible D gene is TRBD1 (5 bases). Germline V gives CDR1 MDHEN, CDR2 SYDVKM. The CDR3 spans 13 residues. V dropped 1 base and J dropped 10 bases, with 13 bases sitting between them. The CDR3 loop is CASSLFGVGGAFF. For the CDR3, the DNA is TGTGCCAGCAGTTTATTCGGGGTTGGGGGAGCTTTCTTT.

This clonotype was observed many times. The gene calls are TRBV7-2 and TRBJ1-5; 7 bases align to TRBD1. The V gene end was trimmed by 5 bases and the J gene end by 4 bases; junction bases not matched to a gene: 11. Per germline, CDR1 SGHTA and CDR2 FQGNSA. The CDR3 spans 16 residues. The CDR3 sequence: CASSIKTGSGNQPQHF. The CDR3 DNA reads TGTGCCAGCAGCATTAAGACAGGGAGCGGAAATCAGCCCCAGCATTTT.

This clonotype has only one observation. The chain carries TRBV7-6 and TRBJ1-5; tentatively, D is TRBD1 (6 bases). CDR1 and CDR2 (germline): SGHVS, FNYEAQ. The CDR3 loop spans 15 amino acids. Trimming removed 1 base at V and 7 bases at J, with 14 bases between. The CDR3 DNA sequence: TGTGCCAGCAGCTTAGACGGGGGCTTCGGCCAGCCCCAGCATTTT. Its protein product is CASSLDGGFGQPQHF.

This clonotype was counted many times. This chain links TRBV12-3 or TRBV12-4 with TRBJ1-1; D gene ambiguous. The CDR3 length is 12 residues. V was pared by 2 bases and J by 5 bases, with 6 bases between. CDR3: CASSLRRTEAFF. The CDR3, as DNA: TGTGCCAGCAGTTTACGGAGGACTGAAGCTTTCTTT.

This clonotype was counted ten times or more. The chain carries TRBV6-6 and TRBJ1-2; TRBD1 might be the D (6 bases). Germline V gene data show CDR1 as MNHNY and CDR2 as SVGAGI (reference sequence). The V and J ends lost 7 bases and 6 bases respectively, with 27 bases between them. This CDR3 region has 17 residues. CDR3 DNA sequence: TGTGCCAGCATGAAAGGTCGACAGGCCTCGATGGGGGATGGCTACACCTTC. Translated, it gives CASMKGRQASMGDGYTF.

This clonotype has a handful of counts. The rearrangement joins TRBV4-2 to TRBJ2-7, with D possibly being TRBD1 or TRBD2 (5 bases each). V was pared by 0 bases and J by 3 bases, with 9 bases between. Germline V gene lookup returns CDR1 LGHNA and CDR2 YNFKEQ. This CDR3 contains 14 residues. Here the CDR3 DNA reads TGTGCCAGCAGCCAAGATGATGGGGGCTACGAGCAGTACTTC. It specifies CASSQDDGGYEQYF.

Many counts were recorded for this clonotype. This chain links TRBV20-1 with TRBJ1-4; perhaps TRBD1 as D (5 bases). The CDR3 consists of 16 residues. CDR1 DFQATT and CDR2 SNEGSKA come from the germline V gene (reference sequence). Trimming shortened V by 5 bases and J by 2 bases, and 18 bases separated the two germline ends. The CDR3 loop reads CSASSPRGSTNEKLFF. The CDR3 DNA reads TGCAGTGCTTCGTCCCCGCGGGGGAGTACTAATGAAAAACTGTTTTTT.

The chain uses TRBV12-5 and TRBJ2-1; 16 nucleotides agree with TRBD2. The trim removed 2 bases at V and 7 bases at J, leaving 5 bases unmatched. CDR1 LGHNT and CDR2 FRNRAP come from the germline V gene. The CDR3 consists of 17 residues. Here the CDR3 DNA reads TGTGCTAGTGGTTTGCCCTCGGGACTAGCGGGGGGGAATGAGCAGTTCTTC. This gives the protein CASGLPSGLAGGNEQFF.

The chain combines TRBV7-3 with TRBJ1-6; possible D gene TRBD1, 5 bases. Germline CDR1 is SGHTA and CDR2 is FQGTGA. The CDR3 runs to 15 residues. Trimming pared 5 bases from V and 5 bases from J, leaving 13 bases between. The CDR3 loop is CASSNTGANNSPLHF. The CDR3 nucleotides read TGTGCCAGCAGCAATACCGGGGCAAATAATTCACCCCTCCACTTT.

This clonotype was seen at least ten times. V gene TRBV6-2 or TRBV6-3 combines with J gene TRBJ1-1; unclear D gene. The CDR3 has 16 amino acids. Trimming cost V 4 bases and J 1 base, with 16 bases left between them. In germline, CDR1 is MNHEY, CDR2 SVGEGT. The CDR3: CASSWIPFTKNTEAFF. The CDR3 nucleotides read TGTGCCAGCAGTTGGATTCCTTTTACGAAGAACACTGAAGCTTTCTTT.

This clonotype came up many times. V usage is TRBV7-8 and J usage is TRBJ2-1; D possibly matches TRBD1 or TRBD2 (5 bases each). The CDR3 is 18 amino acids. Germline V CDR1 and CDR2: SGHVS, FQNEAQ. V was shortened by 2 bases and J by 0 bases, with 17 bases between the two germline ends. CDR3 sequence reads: CASSLRWVGTSSYNEQFF. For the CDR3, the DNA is TGTGCCAGCAGCTTAAGGTGGGTGGGGACGAGCTCCTACAATGAGCAGTTCTTC.